The 22 T cell receptor beta chains listed next were all sequenced from one sample in a study of cytomegalovirus exposure and HLA in healthy donors. PCR primers comprised 60 Vbeta and 13 Jbeta primers. Some clones are missing from TCRdb's copy, which holds only in-frame ones; the method was immunoSEQ multiplex PCR. The table records 200,000 to 300,000 clones, around 84% of them present only once. Sequenced material: PBMCs. The source is a girl under 10 years old in good health and CMV-seronegative.

This clone has only one observation. Here the CDR3 DNA reads TGTGCCAGTGTTGATAGGGGGTTCGGGCAGCCCCAGCATTTT. Protein sequence: CASVDRGFGQPQHF. This sequence joins TRBV6-5 and TRBJ1-5; D might be TRBD1 (6 bases). The CDR3 totals 14 residues. The germline V and J ends were trimmed by 9 bases and 7 bases, with 19 bases remaining between them. The germline V gene encodes CDR1 MNHEY and CDR2 SVGAGI.

The CDR3 is CASLQDGNTDTQYF. As DNA, the CDR3 is TGTGCCAGCCTTCAGGACGGGAACACAGATACGCAGTATTTT. The chain uses TRBV27 and TRBJ2-3; D may be TRBD2 (5 bases). The CDR3 contains 14 residues. The V gene lost 8 bases and the J gene lost 2 bases, with 14 bases spanning the gap. Germline lookup yields CDR1 MNHEY and CDR2 SMNVEV (reference sequence).

The V call is TRBV4-2, the J call TRBJ2-7; D is ambiguous. V lost 0 bases and J lost 2, with 8 bases in between. CDR3 length: 14 amino acids. Germline values: CDR1 LGHNA, CDR2 YNFKEQ. The CDR3 is CASSQEERAYEQYF. CDR3 nucleotide sequence: TGTGCCAGCAGCCAAGAGGAGAGAGCCTACGAGCAGTACTTC.

V is TRBV5-1 and J is TRBJ1-2; TRBD1 is a possible D gene (6 bases). Germline values: CDR1 SGHRS, CDR2 YFSETQ. The germline V and J ends were trimmed by 7 bases and 2 bases, with 18 bases remaining between them. This CDR3 has 15 residues. CDR3 sequence (DNA): TGCGCCAGCGGCCTCGGCCCCGGGACAAACTATGGCTACACCTTC. It codes for CASGLGPGTNYGYTF.

J is TRBJ1-2 and V is TRBV6-5; D is possibly TRBD1 (6 bases). The CDR3 extends over 12 amino acids. Trimming cost V 6 bases and J 6 bases, with 11 bases left between them. Germline CDR1 and CDR2: MNHEY and SVGAGI. CDR3 nucleotides: TGTGCCAGCAGCTCACACAGGGATGGCTACACCTTC. The encoded protein is CASSSHRDGYTF.

V and J are TRBV7-2 and TRBJ2-1, with 7 bases lining up with TRBD2. Germline assignment: CDR1 SGHTA and CDR2 FQGNSA. This CDR3 has 17 residues. J lost 0 bases, V lost 6 bases, and 11 bases had no gene match. The CDR3 coding sequence is TGTGCCAGCAGTTCTCTAGGCGGGAGAGACTCCTACAATGAGCAGTTCTTC. This encodes CASSSLGGRDSYNEQFF.

V and J are TRBV4-2 and TRBJ2-3, with 9 bases aligning to TRBD2. Germline V lookup: CDR1 LGHNA, CDR2 YNFKEQ. The CDR3 length is 15 residues. J gave up 4 bases and V 4 bases, and 6 bases lay outside the gene matches. This chain's CDR3 is CASSRLAGPPDTQYF. The DNA for the CDR3 is TGTGCCAGCAGCCGCCTAGCGGGGCCCCCAGATACGCAGTATTTT.

The rearrangement links TRBV29-1 to TRBJ1-4, with D possibly TRBD1 on 6 matching bases. Germline assignment: CDR1 SQVTM and CDR2 ANQGSEA. The V end lost 4 bases, the J end lost 8 bases, and 11 bases lay between the germline ends. CDR3 length: 12 amino acids. The CDR3 region is CSVVSGEEKLFF. CDR3 coding DNA: TGCAGCGTTGTTTCAGGGGAGGAAAAACTGTTTTTT.

The gene calls are TRBV4-1 and TRBJ1-6; 8 nucleotides align to TRBD1. J lost 14 bases, V lost 0 bases, and 24 bases had no gene match. This CDR3 contains 20 residues. Per germline, CDR1 MGHRA and CDR2 YSYEKL. Here the CDR3 reads CASSQEGGWQGAARRATLHF. In nucleotides, the CDR3 is TGCGCCAGCAGCCAAGAGGGGGGTTGGCAGGGGGCGGCTCGCCGAGCGACCCTCCACTTT.

Only one count was recorded for this clone. The chain uses TRBV4-2 and TRBJ2-2; 7 nucleotides match TRBD2. The germline gives CDR1 LGHNA, CDR2 YNFKEQ. Germline trimming cut 5 bases from V and 7 bases from J; bases unmatched to any gene: 10. CDR3 length: 15 amino acids. CDR3 nucleotides: TGTGCCAGCAGCGGTCTAGCGGAAGCCCACGGGGAGCTGTTTTTT. Amino acid sequence: CASSGLAEAHGELFF.

The chain uses TRBV7-9 and TRBJ1-4; D gene unclear. CDR1 is SEHNR, CDR2 FQNEAQ, per germline (reference sequence). V was cut by 4 bases and J by 2 bases, with 14 bases left in between. The CDR3 covers 16 residues. The CDR3 DNA is TGTGCCAGCAGCTCACGCAGAGGACTCACTAATGAAAAACTGTTTTTT. Amino acids: CASSSRRGLTNEKLFF.

This rearrangement joins TRBV30 to TRBJ2-5; 8 bases agree with TRBD2. V was pared by 2 bases and J by 5 bases, with 1 base of the junction left unmatched. The CDR3 consists of 12 residues. Germline assignment: CDR1 GTSNPN and CDR2 SVGIG (reference sequence). The CDR3 loop is CAWSPGGETQYF. The CDR3 nucleotides read TGTGCCTGGAGTCCGGGGGGGGAGACCCAGTACTTC.

The J gene is TRBJ2-3, the V gene TRBV4-1, with 10 nucleotides matching TRBD1. With 4 bases clipped from V and 5 bases from J, the junction kept 6 bases outside the gene matches. The length of the CDR3 is 15 residues. The germline CDR1 and CDR2 sequences are MGHRA and YSYEKL. The DNA for the CDR3 is TGCGCCAGCAGCCCGACAGGGGGCAATGGAGATACGCAGTATTTT. Translated: CASSPTGGNGDTQYF.

The rearrangement links TRBV25-1 to TRBJ1-1; TRBD1 matches 12 bases. The germline V gene encodes CDR1 MGHDK and CDR2 SYGVNS. Trimming at V came to 4 bases and at J to 5 bases, leaving 8 bases not matched to a gene. The CDR3 consists of 16 residues. This chain's CDR3 is CASSAGTGGVRTEAFF. For the CDR3, the DNA is TGTGCCAGCAGTGCCGGGACAGGGGGCGTGAGAACTGAAGCTTTCTTT.

CDR3 nucleotide sequence: TGCGCCAGCAGCCAAGCGCAGGGTAACACCTACGAGCAGTACTTC. Its protein product is CASSQAQGNTYEQYF. This sequence joins TRBV4-1 and TRBJ2-7, with a possible D match to TRBD1 (5 bases). The CDR3 sequence is 15 residues long. Germline V gene sequence: CDR1 MGHRA, CDR2 YSYEKL. Trimming shortened V by 1 base and J by 2 bases, and 12 bases separated the two germline ends.

This chain links TRBV21-1 with TRBJ2-1; the table's D gene call, TRBD2, was not cross checked with the DNA. TRBV21-1 is flagged as a pseudogene. There are 14 residues in the CDR3. CDR3 in amino acids: CASSKAGGYNEQFF. As DNA, the CDR3 is TGTGCCAGCAGCAAAGCGGGCGGGTACAATGAGCAGTTCTTC.

CDR3 amino acids: CASSLKRVGGTPFQSEQFF. CDR3 bases: TGTGCCAGCAGCCTAAAGAGGGTTGGGGGGACTCCCTTTCAGAGTGAGCAGTTCTTC. The chain is built from TRBV7-6 and TRBJ2-1, with D possibly being TRBD2 (6 bases). There are 19 residues in the CDR3. V was trimmed by 5 bases and J by 9 bases, leaving 32 bases between them. Germline V lookup: CDR1 SGHVS, CDR2 FNYEAQ.

This sequence joins TRBV5-5 and TRBJ2-7; a possible D gene is TRBD2 (5 bases). Per germline, CDR1 SGHKS and CDR2 YYEKEE (reference sequence). The germline V and J ends were trimmed by 2 bases and 4 bases, with 10 bases remaining between them. The CDR3 is 13 amino acids. The CDR3 protein is CASSLLAPYEQYF. The CDR3 DNA reads as TGTGCCAGCAGCTTATTAGCGCCTTACGAGCAGTACTTC.

There are a few counts of this clone. The chain is built from TRBV6-5 and TRBJ2-1; 7 bases agree with TRBD1. Germline CDR1 reads MNHEY; CDR2 reads SVGAGI. Trimming took 5 bases from V and 4 from J; bases not matched to a gene: 8. This CDR3 is 15 amino acids long. The CDR3 bases are TGTGCCAGCAGTCCACAGGGGACCGCGTACAATGAGCAGTTCTTC. It is translated as CASSPQGTAYNEQFF.

V is TRBV12-2 and J is TRBJ1-2. TRBV12-2 is tagged as a pseudogene. The CDR3 runs 19 residues. CDR3 in amino acids: CASRSTLVKGGRLDYGYTF. CDR3 in DNA: TGTGCAAGTCGCTCAACACTTGTAAAGGGCGGGAGATTGGACTATGGCTACACCTTC.

This clone was detected only a few times. The V call is TRBV6-5, the J call TRBJ1-2; 7 positions agree with TRBD1. Losses at the gene ends were 7 bases for V and 4 bases for J; bases not matched to a gene: 6. CDR1 and CDR2 from the germline V gene are MNHEY and SVGAGI. The CDR3 has 13 residues. CDR3 nucleotide sequence: TGTGCCAGCAAACAGGGGAAGGCCTATGGCTACACCTTC. Protein product: CASKQGKAYGYTF.

The V call is TRBV5-6, the J call TRBJ1-2; perhaps TRBD1 as D (5 bases). The CDR3 totals 13 residues. Trimming shortened V by 1 base and J by 8 bases, and 12 bases separated the two germline ends. CDR1 and CDR2 from the germline V gene are SGHDT and YYEEEE. The CDR3 sequence is CASSLPGGVGYTF. The CDR3 DNA is TGTGCCAGCAGCTTGCCCGGGGGGGTCGGCTACACCTTC.